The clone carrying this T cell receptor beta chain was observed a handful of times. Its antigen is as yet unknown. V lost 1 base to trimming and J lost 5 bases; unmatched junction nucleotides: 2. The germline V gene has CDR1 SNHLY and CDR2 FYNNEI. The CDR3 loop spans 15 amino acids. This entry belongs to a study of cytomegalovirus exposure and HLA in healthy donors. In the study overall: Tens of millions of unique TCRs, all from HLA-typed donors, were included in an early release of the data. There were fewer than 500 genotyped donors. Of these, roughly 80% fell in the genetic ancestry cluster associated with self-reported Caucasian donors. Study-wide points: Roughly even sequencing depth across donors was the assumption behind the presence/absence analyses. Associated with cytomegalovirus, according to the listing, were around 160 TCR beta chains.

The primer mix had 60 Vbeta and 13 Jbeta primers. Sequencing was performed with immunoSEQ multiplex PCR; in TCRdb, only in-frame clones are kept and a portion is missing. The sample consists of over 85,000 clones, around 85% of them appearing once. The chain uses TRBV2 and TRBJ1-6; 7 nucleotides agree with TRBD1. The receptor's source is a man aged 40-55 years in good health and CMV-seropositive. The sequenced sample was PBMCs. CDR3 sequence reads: CASSEGTGHNSPLHF. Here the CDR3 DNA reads TGTGCCAGCAGTGAAGGGACAGGACATAATTCACCCCTCCACTTT.